The source of this T cell receptor (beta chain) is a study of T cell changes during pregnancy in multiple sclerosis. Data came from immunoSEQ multiplex PCR; TCRdb stores just in-frame clones and leaves some out. This sample has 76,000 or so clones, with approximately 92% found just once. The TCR was taken from a female donor in good health, enrolled as a control in a pregnancy study. The sequencing used peripheral blood, collected in the second trimester of pregnancy.

The CDR3 sequence: CASSVDRETGELFF. The CDR3 coding sequence is TGTGCCAGTAGTGTTGACAGGGAAACCGGGGAGCTGTTTTTT. The rearrangement joins TRBV19 to TRBJ2-2; 7 bases fit TRBD1. Germline V gives CDR1 LNHDA, CDR2 SQIVND (reference sequence). The CDR3 covers 14 residues. Unmatched junction bases numbered 5, after V lost 5 bases and J lost 5 bases.